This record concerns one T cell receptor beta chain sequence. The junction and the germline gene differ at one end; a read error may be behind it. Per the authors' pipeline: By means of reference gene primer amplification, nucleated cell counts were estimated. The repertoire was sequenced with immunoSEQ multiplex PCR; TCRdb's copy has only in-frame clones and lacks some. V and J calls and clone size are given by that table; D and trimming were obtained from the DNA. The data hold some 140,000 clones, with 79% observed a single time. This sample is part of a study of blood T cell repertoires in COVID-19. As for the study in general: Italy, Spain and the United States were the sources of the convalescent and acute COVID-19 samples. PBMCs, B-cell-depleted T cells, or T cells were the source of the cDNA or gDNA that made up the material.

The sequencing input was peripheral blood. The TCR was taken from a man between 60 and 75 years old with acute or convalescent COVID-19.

CDR3 region: CARSAGGALVTDTQYF. In DNA form, the CDR3 reads TGTGCCAGGAGTGCGGGGGGCGCGTTAGTAACAGATACGCAGTATTTT. The chain joins TRBV30 to TRBJ2-3; TRBD2 agrees at 8 bases. Germline CDR1 and CDR2: GTSNPN and SVGIG (reference sequence). The CDR3 length is 16 residues.